This T cell receptor (beta chain) was identified during a study of blood T cell repertoires in COVID-19. The participants were between about 18 and 90 years old and came from 24 US areas. Categorization into cohorts depended on clinical history that participants reported. Exposed study participants had met a COVID-19 case within 2 weeks before entry. Germline CDR1 and CDR2: SQVTM and ANQGSEA. The ends were cut back, 1 base at V and 3 bases at J, with 6 bases in the middle. The CDR3 has 13 amino acids. In the original processing: Quantification of nucleated cells was approximated via reference gene primer amplification. TCRdb keeps only in-frame clones here, not all; method: immunoSEQ multiplex PCR. V, J and clone size reflect that table, while D and trimming were determined from the DNA. The table shows roughly 58,000 clones, with around 66% occurring only once.

This chain connects TRBV29-1 to TRBJ1-4; no clear D. The specimen was PBMCs or T cells enriched from blood (not recorded which). This receptor was taken from a woman aged 60-75 years who had been exposed to COVID-19. In nucleotides, the CDR3 is TGCAGCGTTGAAGGAGGGTCTAATGAAAAACTGTTTTTT. It yields the protein CSVEGGSNEKLFF.